These 3 T cell receptor beta chains were sequenced from one sample in a study of CD8+CD57+ T cells in acquired aplastic anemia. The template for TCR beta VDJ and CDR3 sequence profiling was genomic DNA. TCRdb called the reads again in MiXCR, with one record for every CDR3 protein. The table lists some 68,000 distinct CDR3 sequences, approximately 54% of them singletons. The specimen sequenced was sorted CD4+, CD8+, or CD8+CD57+ T cells (not recorded which) from PBMCs. The receptors here all came from a human donor in good health, serving as a control.

Concerning this clonotype itself: In this CDR3 the conserved last residue, phenylalanine or tryptophan, is missing, so a read error is likely. V usage is TRBV20-1 and J usage is TRBJ1-1, with D hard to call. The V gene's germline CDR1 is DFQATT and CDR2 SNEGSKA (reference sequence). Deletions cut 0 bases from V and 0 bases from J, with 8 bases between. This CDR3 is built from 14 residues. The CDR3 protein is CSARDPGLNTEAFS. The CDR3 region has the DNA TGCAGTGCTAGAGATCCAGGATTGAACACTGAAGCTTTCTCT.

The sample holds many counts of this clonotype. V usage is TRBV11-2 and J usage is TRBJ1-2; unclear D gene. Germline V lookup: CDR1 SGHAT, CDR2 FQNNGV. Trimming cost V 5 bases and J 2 bases, with 12 bases left between them. The CDR3 sequence is 14 residues long. The CDR3 sequence is CASSTWTENYGYTF. The CDR3 DNA sequence: TGTGCCAGCAGCACCTGGACGGAGAACTATGGCTACACCTTC.

There are many counts of this clonotype. In DNA form, the CDR3 reads TGTGCCAGCAGTTTATCGCCAGCCTACGAGCAGTACTTC. Translated, it gives CASSLSPAYEQYF. The gene calls are TRBV27 and TRBJ2-7; no firm D call. Germline CDR1 MNHEY, CDR2 SMNVEV (reference sequence). The CDR3 loop spans 13 amino acids. Trimming pared 0 bases from V and 2 bases from J, leaving 5 bases between.